This TCR beta chain was observed in a study of blood T cell repertoires in COVID-19. TCRdb keeps only in-frame clones here, not all; method: immunoSEQ multiplex PCR. This sample has over 200,000 clones, with approximately 82% found just once. The receptor comes from a man in his forties who had recovered from COVID-19. Sequences were obtained from PBMCs or T cells enriched from blood (not recorded which).

The CDR3 region is CASSQRTGATNEKLFF. CDR3 in DNA: TGTGCCAGCAGCCAGAGAACAGGGGCAACTAATGAAAAACTGTTTTTT. The V call is TRBV3-1 (or the pseudogene TRBV3-2), the J call TRBJ1-4; TRBD1 agrees at 7 bases. The V gene end was trimmed by 3 bases and the J gene end by 0 bases; junction bases not matched to a gene: 4. This CDR3 comprises 16 residues. Looked up from germline, CDR1 is LGHDT and CDR2 is YNNKEL (reference sequence).